This TCR beta chain was sequenced in a study of T cell responses to AZD1222 COVID-19 vaccine. About this clone: Its matching antigen is unknown.

Study-level points and caveats: Along spike, vaccine-associated CD4 TCRs were found throughout, with dominance at 160-218 and 743-854. Most donors were white British, females outnumbered males, and clonal diversity was possibly underestimated. Repertoires in all cases were sampled only once the peak T cell response had passed. Reportedly, nearly half of unique spike TCRs recognized epitopes outside B.1.351/B.1.1.7 mutations.

The V gene's germline CDR1 is SGHNT and CDR2 YYREEE (reference sequence). V lost 5 bases to trimming and J lost 6 bases; unmatched junction nucleotides: 6. This CDR3 has 14 residues. The method was immunoSEQ multiplex PCR; TCRdb's version includes in-frame clones alone and lacks a portion of them. The sample contains 180,000 or so clones, roughly nine tenths of which appear only once. V is TRBV5-4 and J is TRBJ2-3, with TRBD1 matching 10 bases. The sequenced sample was peripheral blood, obtained on day 0 of AZD1222 vaccination. The receptor comes from an adult in good health. CDR3 nucleotides: TGTGCCAGCAGGAGACAGGGGGCTCCCGATACGCAGTATTTT. This sequence encodes CASRRQGAPDTQYF.